This T cell receptor (beta chain) emerged from a study of memory CD4+ T cells and cytomegalovirus serostatus. Looking at the study overall: This sample comes from healthy Belgian adults, fewer than ten CMV seropositive, approximately 25 seronegative. General study points: The CMV-associated TCR signature appears largely within the CD4+ memory repertoire.

Assay: immunoSEQ multiplex PCR; the TCRdb copy retains only in-frame clones and omits some. This sample has about 41,000 clones; about 79% occur once, and the top ten carry 6.4%. The sort gate was single viable CD3+CD4+CD8-CD45RO+ cells for memory CD4+ T cells. Donors' CMV status reflects serum IgG against pp150, pp28, p38, p52. For this clone: Its antigen is still unknown.

The material sequenced was memory CD4+ T cells from blood. This clonotype was obtained from an adult in good health and CMV-seronegative.

The CDR3 sequence: CASSAHDTPRPGYNEQFF. The DNA of the CDR3 is TGTGCCAGCAGCGCACACGACACTCCACGTCCTGGGTACAATGAGCAGTTCTTC. The V gene is TRBV9, the J gene TRBJ2-1; D unclear. With 3 bases removed from V and 4 bases from J, the gap between germline ends came to 23 bases. This CDR3 contains 18 residues. The germline gives CDR1 SGDLS, CDR2 YYNGEE.